This T cell receptor beta chain came from a study of CD8 T cells in Susac syndrome. CD8+ and CD4+ T cells from blood underwent TCR beta sequencing. In the multiple sclerosis control group, patients were treatment-naive and had stable or active relapsing-remitting disease. While CD8+ and CD4+ T cells were isolated negatively, TEMRA cells were enriched by FACS. Random hexamers primed reverse transcription of about 0.45 to 1 ug RNA. Amplification of TCR beta CDR3 used immunoSEQ multiplex PCR across 54 Vbeta and 13 Jbeta. MiXCR, run by TCRdb on the immunoSEQ multiplex PCR reads, gives a single entry per CDR3 protein. In the table there are hundreds of thousands of distinct CDR3 sequences, 80% to 95% of which are singletons. CDR1 and CDR2 from the germline V gene are LNHDA and SQIVND (reference sequence). The CDR3 extends over 12 amino acids. Between the trimmed V and J ends, which lost 5 bases and 7 bases, there was a span of 11 bases.

This clonotype was obtained from a human donor with multiple sclerosis. This chain uses TRBV19 with TRBJ1-1; the D is unclear. Sequences were obtained from CD4+ T cells from PBMCs. The CDR3 sequence: CASSAESGEAFF. For the CDR3, the DNA is TGTGCCAGTAGTGCGGAGAGTGGTGAAGCTTTCTTT.